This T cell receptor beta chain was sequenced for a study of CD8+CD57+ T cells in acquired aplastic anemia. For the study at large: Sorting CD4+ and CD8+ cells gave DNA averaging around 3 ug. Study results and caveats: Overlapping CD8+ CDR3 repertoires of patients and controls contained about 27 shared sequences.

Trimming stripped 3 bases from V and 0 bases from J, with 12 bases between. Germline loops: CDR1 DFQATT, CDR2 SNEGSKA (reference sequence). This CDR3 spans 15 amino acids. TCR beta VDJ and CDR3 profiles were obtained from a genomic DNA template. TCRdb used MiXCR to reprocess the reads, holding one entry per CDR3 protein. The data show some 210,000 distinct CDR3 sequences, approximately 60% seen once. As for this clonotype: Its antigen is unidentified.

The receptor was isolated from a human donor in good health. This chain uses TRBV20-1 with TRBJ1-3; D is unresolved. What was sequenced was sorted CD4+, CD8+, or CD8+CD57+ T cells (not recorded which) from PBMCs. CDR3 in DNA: TGCAGTGCTAGTTCAATTGCCAGCTCTGGAAACACCATATATTTT. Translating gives CSASSIASSGNTIYF.